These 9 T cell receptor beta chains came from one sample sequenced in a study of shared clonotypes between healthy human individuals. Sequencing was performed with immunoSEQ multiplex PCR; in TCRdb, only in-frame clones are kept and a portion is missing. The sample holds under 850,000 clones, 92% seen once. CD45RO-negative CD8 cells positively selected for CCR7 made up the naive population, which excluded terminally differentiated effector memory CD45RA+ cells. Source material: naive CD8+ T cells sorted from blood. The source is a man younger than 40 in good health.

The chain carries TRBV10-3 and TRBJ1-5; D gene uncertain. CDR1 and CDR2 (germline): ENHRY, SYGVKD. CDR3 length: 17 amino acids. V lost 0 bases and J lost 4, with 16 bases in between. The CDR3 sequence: CAISESKVPDNNQPQHF. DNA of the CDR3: TGTGCCATCAGTGAGTCGAAGGTCCCCGACAATAATCAGCCCCAGCATTTT.

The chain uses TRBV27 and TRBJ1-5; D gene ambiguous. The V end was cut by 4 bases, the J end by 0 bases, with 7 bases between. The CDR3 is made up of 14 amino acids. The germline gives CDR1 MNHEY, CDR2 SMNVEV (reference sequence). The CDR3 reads CASSSPLSNQPQHF. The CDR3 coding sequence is TGTGCCAGCAGTTCGCCCCTTAGCAATCAGCCCCAGCATTTT.

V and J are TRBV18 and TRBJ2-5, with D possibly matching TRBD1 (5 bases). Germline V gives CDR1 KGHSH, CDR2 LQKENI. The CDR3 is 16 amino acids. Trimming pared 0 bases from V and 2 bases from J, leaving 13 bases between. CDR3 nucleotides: TGTGCCAGCTCACCACCTATATTTGGGGCTCAAGAGACCCAGTACTTC. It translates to CASSPPIFGAQETQYF.

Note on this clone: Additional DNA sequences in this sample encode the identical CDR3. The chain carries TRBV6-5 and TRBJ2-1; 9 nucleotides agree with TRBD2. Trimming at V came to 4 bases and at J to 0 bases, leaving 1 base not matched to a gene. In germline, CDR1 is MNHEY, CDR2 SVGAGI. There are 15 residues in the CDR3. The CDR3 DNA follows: TGTGCCAGCAGTTTAGCGGGAGACTCCTACAATGAGCAGTTCTTC. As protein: CASSLAGDSYNEQFF.

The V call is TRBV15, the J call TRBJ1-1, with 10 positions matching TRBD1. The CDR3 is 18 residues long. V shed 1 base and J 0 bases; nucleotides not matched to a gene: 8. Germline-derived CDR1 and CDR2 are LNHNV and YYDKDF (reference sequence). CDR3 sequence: CATSRGFPGQGMNTEAFF. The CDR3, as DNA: TGTGCCACCAGCAGAGGGTTTCCGGGACAGGGGATGAACACTGAAGCTTTCTTT.

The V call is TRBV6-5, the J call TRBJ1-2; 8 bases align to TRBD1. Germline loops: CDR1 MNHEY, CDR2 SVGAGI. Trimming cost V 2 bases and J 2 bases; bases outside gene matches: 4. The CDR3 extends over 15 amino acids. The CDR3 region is CASSYGSGGNYGYTF. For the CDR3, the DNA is TGTGCCAGCAGTTACGGCTCAGGGGGCAACTATGGCTACACCTTC.

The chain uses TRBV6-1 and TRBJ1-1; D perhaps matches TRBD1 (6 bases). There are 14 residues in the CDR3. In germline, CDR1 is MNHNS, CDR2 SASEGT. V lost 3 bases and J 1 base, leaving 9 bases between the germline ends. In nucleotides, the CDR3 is TGTGCCAGCAGTGATCAGGGGAAGAACACTGAAGCTTTCTTT. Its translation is CASSDQGKNTEAFF.

CDR3 sequence reads: CASSPPTGTSGTYNEQFF. The CDR3 coding sequence is TGTGCCAGCAGCCCACCCACCGGGACTAGCGGGACCTACAATGAGCAGTTCTTC. The chain links TRBV7-9 to TRBJ2-1, with TRBD2 matching 13 bases. The trim removed 5 bases at V and 2 bases at J, leaving 9 bases unmatched. Germline CDR1 reads SEHNR; CDR2 reads FQNEAQ (reference sequence). CDR3 length: 18 residues.

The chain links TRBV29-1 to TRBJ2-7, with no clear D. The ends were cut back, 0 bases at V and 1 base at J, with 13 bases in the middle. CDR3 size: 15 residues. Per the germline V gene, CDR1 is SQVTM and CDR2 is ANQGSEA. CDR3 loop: CSVEDAGRASYEQYF. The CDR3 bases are TGCAGCGTTGAAGACGCTGGCAGAGCGTCCTACGAGCAGTACTTC.